Below are 23 T cell receptor beta chains sequenced from a single sample in a study of Graves' ophthalmopathy and Graves' hyperthyroidism. The authors amplified TCR beta CDR3 regions from RNA transcripts. An initial RT-PCR round employing HTBI primers preceded a second-round multiplex PCR. MiXCR, run by TCRdb on the multiplex PCR reads, gives a single entry per CDR3 protein. The sample carries roughly 400,000 distinct CDR3 sequences, 15% recorded once. The specimen sequenced was peripheral blood. All receptors come from a woman in her late teens or twenties with stable Graves' hyperthyroidism.

This clonotype has at least ten counts. The CDR3 protein is CASSLPPTGEYTEAFF. DNA of the CDR3: TGTGCCAGCAGTTTACCCCCGACAGGGGAGTACACTGAAGCTTTCTTT. V gene TRBV12-3 or TRBV12-4 combines with J gene TRBJ1-1; 8 bases match TRBD1. The CDR3 consists of 16 residues. V was pared by 2 bases and J by 3 bases, with 8 bases of the junction left unmatched.

This clonotype has ten or more counts. V and J are TRBV27 and TRBJ1-6; D gene uncertain. The CDR3 totals 16 residues. Looked up from germline, CDR1 is MNHEY and CDR2 is SMNVEV (reference sequence). The germline V and J ends were trimmed by 5 bases and 8 bases, with 19 bases remaining between them. The CDR3 loop reads CASSPHPWSVDSPLHF. In nucleotides, the CDR3 is TGTGCCAGCAGTCCTCACCCTTGGTCCGTGGATTCACCCCTCCACTTT.

This clonotype came up many times. The rearrangement joins TRBV6-1 to TRBJ1-2; D remains ambiguous. Per germline, CDR1 MNHNS and CDR2 SASEGT. Trimming removed 3 bases at V and 7 bases at J, with 3 bases between. This CDR3 contains 10 residues. In DNA, the CDR3 is TGTGCCAGCAGTGAGTTTGGCTACACCTTC. It is translated as CASSEFGYTF.

This clonotype was picked up a small number of times. The chain carries TRBV7-6 and TRBJ1-6, with 7 bases matching TRBD1. V shed 5 bases, J shed 0 bases, and the junction held 16 bases outside the gene matches. The CDR3 length is 20 residues. Germline V lookup: CDR1 SGHVS, CDR2 FNYEAQ. The CDR3 spells CASSLAHRGLTSSYNSPLHF. As DNA, the CDR3 is TGTGCCAGCAGCCTCGCCCACAGGGGTCTAACGAGCTCCTATAATTCACCCCTCCACTTT.

This clonotype turned up a few times. The chain carries TRBV4-2 and TRBJ2-7; 9 bases agree with TRBD1. V lost 1 base and J lost 4; bases outside the gene matches: 5. Germline CDR1 and CDR2: LGHNA and YNFKEQ. The CDR3 sequence is 15 residues long. CDR3 in amino acids: CASSQVGQGVYEQYF. The CDR3 DNA reads as TGTGCCAGCAGCCAAGTGGGACAGGGTGTTTACGAGCAGTACTTC.

This clonotype has just a few counts. A much larger clone differs by one base, so this may be a read error. The genes are TRBV6-2 or TRBV6-3 and TRBJ2-5; the match to TRBD1 covers 8 bases. From germline, CDR1 is MNHEY and CDR2 SVGEGT. The V and J ends lost 2 bases and 1 base, in that order; junction bases with no gene match: 9. The CDR3 sequence is 17 residues long. The CDR3 here is CASSYPRQGLFQETQYF. The CDR3, as DNA: TGTGCCAGCAGTTACCCCAGACAGGGGCTCTTCCAAGAGACCCAGTACTTC.

This chain uses TRBV20-1 with TRBJ2-5; TRBD2 agrees at 16 bases. The CDR3 length is 18 residues. CDR1 is DFQATT and CDR2 is SNEGSKA in the germline V gene (reference sequence). J gave up 2 bases and V 5 bases, and 11 bases lay outside the gene matches. In DNA form, the CDR3 reads TGCAGTGCTCCCCCGGGACTAGCGGGGGGGCAGGGGCAAGAGACCCAGTACTTC. Its protein product is CSAPPGLAGGQGQETQYF.

In its sample, this clonotype was seen many times. The rearrangement uses TRBV24-1 and TRBJ2-7, with TRBD1 as a possible D gene (6 bases). The CDR3 runs to 14 residues. Germline V gene sequence: CDR1 KGHDR, CDR2 SFDVKD. V was cut by 4 bases and J by 2 bases, with 11 bases left in between. CDR3 sequence: CATSDPQGTYEQYF. As DNA, the CDR3 is TGTGCCACCAGTGACCCCCAGGGGACCTACGAGCAGTACTTC.

The sample holds many counts of this clonotype. The chain joins TRBV14 to TRBJ2-7; no reliable D call. The ends were cut back, 2 bases at V and 6 bases at J, with 11 bases in the middle. Per germline, CDR1 SGHDN and CDR2 FVKESK. The CDR3 runs to 13 residues. The CDR3 sequence: CASSQFGIGEQYF. DNA of the CDR3: TGTGCCAGCAGCCAATTTGGGATCGGCGAGCAGTACTTC.

This clonotype showed up many times. The chain couples TRBV29-1 to TRBJ1-1; D possibly corresponds to TRBD1 (5 bases). CDR1 is SQVTM and CDR2 is ANQGSEA in the germline V gene. V lost 3 bases to trimming and J lost 4 bases, with 9 bases between them. This CDR3 comprises 12 residues. CDR3 amino acids: CSVDRAGTEAFF. The CDR3 nucleotides read TGCAGCGTTGACAGGGCAGGCACTGAAGCTTTCTTT.

Points on this clonotype: One junction end disagrees with the germline gene, perhaps due to a read error. J is TRBJ1-2 and V is TRBV12-3 or TRBV12-4, with D possibly matching TRBD1 (6 bases). This CDR3 has 13 amino acids. The CDR3 here is CASSPGTTYGYSF. Here the CDR3 DNA reads TGTGCCAGCAGCCCTGGGACAACCTATGGCTACAGCTTC.

This clonotype was recorded many times. The chain links TRBV3-1 to TRBJ2-5; D call uncertain. CDR1 LGHDT and CDR2 YNNKEL come from the germline V gene (reference sequence). The CDR3 consists of 13 residues. V was cut by 4 bases and J by 5 bases, with 11 bases left in between. CDR3 DNA: TGTGCCAGCAGCCCCCGAGAGGTGGAGACCCAGTACTTC. It codes for CASSPREVETQYF.

This clonotype was picked up many times. V gene TRBV6-2 or TRBV6-3 combines with J gene TRBJ2-5; 8 bases agree with TRBD1. Germline V gene lookup returns CDR1 MNHEY and CDR2 SVGEGT. Losses at the gene ends were 2 bases for V and 1 base for J; bases not matched to a gene: 6. The CDR3 length is 16 residues. CDR3 loop: CASSYPTGVAQETQYF. The CDR3 DNA is TGTGCCAGCAGTTACCCGACAGGGGTGGCCCAAGAGACCCAGTACTTC.

This clonotype was seen many times. The chain has TRBV20-1 and TRBJ1-6; D may be TRBD1 (5 bases). V dropped 6 bases and J dropped 7 bases, with 19 bases sitting between them. The CDR3 covers 15 residues. Germline lookup yields CDR1 DFQATT and CDR2 SNEGSKA (reference sequence). For the CDR3, the DNA is TGCAGTGCGGTGATTGGGGGTCAAGGAAATTCACCCCTCCACTTT. Protein: CSAVIGGQGNSPLHF.

The J gene is TRBJ2-7, the V gene TRBV5-6, with D tentatively TRBD1 or TRBD2 (5 bases each). CDR3 length: 17 residues. V was pared by 1 base and J by 2 bases, with 19 bases between. CDR1 is SGHDT and CDR2 is YYEEEE in the germline V gene. The CDR3 is CASSLRDLTGATYEQYF. The CDR3 DNA is TGTGCCAGCAGCTTGAGGGACCTTACTGGAGCAACCTACGAGCAGTACTTC. The full variable domain, in which reference TRBV5-6 and TRBJ2-7 provide the parts outside the CDR3, is DAGVTQSPTHLIKTRGQQVTLRCSPKSGHDTVSWYQQALGQGPQFIFQYYEEEERQRGNFPDRFSGHQFPNYSSELNVNALLLGDSALYLCASSLRDLTGATYEQYFGPGTRLTVT.

This chain uses TRBV7-8 with TRBJ2-7; 8 bases line up with TRBD1. This CDR3 is built from 14 residues. CDR1 SGHVS and CDR2 FQNEAQ come from the germline V gene. V dropped 0 bases and J dropped 6; count of bases not matched to a gene: 4. The DNA for the CDR3 is TGTGCCAGCAGCTTAGCGAGACAGGGGTTCGAGCAGTACTTC. It codes for CASSLARQGFEQYF.

This clonotype appeared many times. For the CDR3, the DNA is TGTGCCAGCAGTGAGGGTCAGGAAGTCAGAACTGAAGCTTTCTTT. This sequence encodes CASSEGQEVRTEAFF. This chain connects TRBV2 to TRBJ1-1; unclear D gene. Looked up from germline, CDR1 is SNHLY and CDR2 is FYNNEI. Deletions cut 3 bases from V and 5 bases from J, with 16 bases between. The length of the CDR3 is 15 residues.

This clonotype was observed at least ten times. The V call is TRBV7-9, the J call TRBJ2-7; possibly TRBD2 for D (6 bases). There are 15 residues in the CDR3. Germline-derived CDR1 and CDR2 are SEHNR and FQNEAQ (reference sequence). The V end lost 0 bases, the J end lost 1 base, and 10 bases lay between the germline ends. DNA of the CDR3: TGTGCCAGCAGCTTAGCGGGACTCCCATCCTACGAGCAGTACTTC. This translates into CASSLAGLPSYEQYF.

The chain recombines TRBV5-6 with TRBJ1-3, with a weak D call TRBD1 (5 bases). This CDR3 is 15 amino acids long. Germline V gene data show CDR1 as SGHDT and CDR2 as YYEEEE. The V and J ends lost 6 bases and 4 bases respectively, with 17 bases between them. In nucleotides, the CDR3 is TGTGCCAGCATCCCCGGGAGGGGTGGCGGAAACACCATATATTTT. Translation: CASIPGRGGGNTIYF. Drawing the rest from reference TRBV5-6 and TRBJ1-3, the complete variable domain is DAGVTQSPTHLIKTRGQQVTLRCSPKSGHDTVSWYQQALGQGPQFIFQYYEEEERQRGNFPDRFSGHQFPNYSSELNVNALLLGDSALYLCASIPGRGGGNTIYFGEGSWLTVV.

This clonotype was recorded many times. V gene TRBV12-3 or TRBV12-4 combines with J gene TRBJ1-1, with 10 bases identical to TRBD1. With 3 bases clipped from V and 10 bases from J, the junction kept 20 bases outside the gene matches. The CDR3 length is 18 residues. CDR3 residues: CASSFVGTGVKRGVPAFF. CDR3 sequence (DNA): TGTGCCAGCAGTTTCGTGGGGACAGGGGTGAAGCGGGGGGTACCAGCTTTCTTT.

In this sample, this clonotype turned up many times. One junction end disagrees with the germline gene, perhaps due to a read error. The chain employs TRBV11-2 and TRBJ1-6; D is unclear. CDR1 and CDR2 from the germline V gene are SGHAT and FQNNGV. This CDR3 contains 14 residues. CDR3 loop: CASSLRGFGSPLHF. In nucleotides, the CDR3 is TGTGCCAGCAGCCTACGTGGTTTTGGGTCACCCCTGCACTTT.

This clonotype appeared a few times. This chain joins TRBV3-1 and TRBJ2-5, with unresolved D. The CDR3 length is 12 residues. The V end was cut by 1 base, the J end by 5 bases, with 5 bases between. Germline V gene lookup returns CDR1 LGHDT and CDR2 YNNKEL (reference sequence). CDR3: CASSQAWETQYF. For the CDR3, the DNA is TGTGCCAGCAGCCAAGCCTGGGAGACCCAGTACTTC.

This clonotype has just a few counts. The chain uses TRBV12-3 or TRBV12-4 and TRBJ1-4; no clear D gene. The V and J ends lost 6 bases and 8 bases respectively, with 16 bases between them. The CDR3 contains 14 residues. The DNA for the CDR3 is TGTGCCAGCAGCCCCGGAACGGGGAGAGAAAAACTGTTTTTT. Its translation: CASSPGTGREKLFF.